This paragraph covers one TCR beta chain sequence. Its antigen is currently unknown. This PCR relied on a set of 60 Vbeta primers and 13 Jbeta primers. The method was immunoSEQ multiplex PCR; TCRdb's version includes in-frame clones alone and lacks a portion of them. The table lists around 92,000 clones, about 70% of them singletons. This CDR3 contains 15 residues. Trimming took 1 base from V and 2 from J, leaving 10 bases between them. Germline CDR1 reads SGHTS; CDR2 reads YDEGEE. The data were obtained in a study of cytomegalovirus exposure and HLA in healthy donors. Broader study findings: Serostatus for CMV was the only available immune exposure information.

The chain uses TRBV5-8 and TRBJ1-5; D uncertain. The origin of this receptor is a human donor in good health. The sequenced sample consisted of PBMCs. CDR3: CASSLLTGGNQPQHF. In nucleotides, the CDR3 is TGTGCCAGCAGCTTGTTAACGGGAGGCAATCAGCCCCAGCATTTT.